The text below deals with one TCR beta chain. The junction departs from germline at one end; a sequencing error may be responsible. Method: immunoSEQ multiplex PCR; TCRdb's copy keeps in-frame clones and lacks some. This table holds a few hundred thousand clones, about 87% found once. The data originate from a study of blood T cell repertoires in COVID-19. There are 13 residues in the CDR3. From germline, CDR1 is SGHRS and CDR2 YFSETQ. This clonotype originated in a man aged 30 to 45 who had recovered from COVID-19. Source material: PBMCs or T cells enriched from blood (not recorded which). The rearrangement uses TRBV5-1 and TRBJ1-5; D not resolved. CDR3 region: CASSLGTNQPQHF. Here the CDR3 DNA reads TGCGCCAGCAGTTTGGGAACAAATCAGCCCCAGCATTTT.